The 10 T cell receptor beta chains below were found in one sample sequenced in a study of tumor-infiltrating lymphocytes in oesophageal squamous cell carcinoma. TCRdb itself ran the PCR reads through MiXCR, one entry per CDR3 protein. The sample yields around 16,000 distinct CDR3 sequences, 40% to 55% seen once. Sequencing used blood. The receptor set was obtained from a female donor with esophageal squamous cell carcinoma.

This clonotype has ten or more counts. The CDR3 loop is CASSPPSSSQPQHF. For the CDR3, the DNA is TGTGCCAGCAGCCCACCGTCGTCCAGTCAGCCCCAGCATTTT. This chain links TRBV5-8 with TRBJ1-5; D is unclear. This CDR3 is built from 14 residues. Germline lookup yields CDR1 SGHTS and CDR2 YDEGEE. Trimming removed 4 bases from V and 6 bases from J, with 14 bases in between.

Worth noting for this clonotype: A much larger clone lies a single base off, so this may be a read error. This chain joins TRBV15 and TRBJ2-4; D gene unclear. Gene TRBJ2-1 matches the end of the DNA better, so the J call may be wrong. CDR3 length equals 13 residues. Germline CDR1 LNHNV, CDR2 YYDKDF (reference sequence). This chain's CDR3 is CATSRDLTYEQFF. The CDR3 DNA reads TGTGCCACCAGCAGAGATCTGACCTACGAGCAGTTCTTC.

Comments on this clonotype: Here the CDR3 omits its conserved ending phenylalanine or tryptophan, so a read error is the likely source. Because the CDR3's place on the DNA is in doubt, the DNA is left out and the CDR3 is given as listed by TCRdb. This CDR3 is CASSESGQASYEQYFGS. The chain links TRBV7-2 to TRBJ2-1; the D segment call TRBD1 is taken from the table without a DNA check. 17 amino acids form the CDR3, both terminal residues included. The germline V gene has CDR1 SGHTA and CDR2 FQGNSA.

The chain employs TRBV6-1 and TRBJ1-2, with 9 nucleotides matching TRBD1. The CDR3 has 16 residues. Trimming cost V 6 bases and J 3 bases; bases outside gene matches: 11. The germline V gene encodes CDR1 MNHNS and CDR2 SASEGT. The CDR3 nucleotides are TGTGCCAGCAGAACCGGGACAGGGTGGTTGGACTATGGCTACACCTTC. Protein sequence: CASRTGTGWLDYGYTF.

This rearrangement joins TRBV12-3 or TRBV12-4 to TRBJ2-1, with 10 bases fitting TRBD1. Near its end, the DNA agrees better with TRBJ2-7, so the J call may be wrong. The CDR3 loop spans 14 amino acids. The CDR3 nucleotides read TGTGCCAGCAGTATCCGGGACAGGGGCTACGAGCAGTACTTC. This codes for CASSIRDRGYEQYF.

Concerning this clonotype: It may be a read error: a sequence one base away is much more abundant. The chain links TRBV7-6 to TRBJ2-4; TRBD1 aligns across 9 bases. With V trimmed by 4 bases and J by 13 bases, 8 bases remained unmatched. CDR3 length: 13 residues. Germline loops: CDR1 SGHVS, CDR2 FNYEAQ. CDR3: CASSWDRESEQYF. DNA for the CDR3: TGTGCCAGCAGCTGGGACAGGGAAAGTGAGCAGTACTTC.

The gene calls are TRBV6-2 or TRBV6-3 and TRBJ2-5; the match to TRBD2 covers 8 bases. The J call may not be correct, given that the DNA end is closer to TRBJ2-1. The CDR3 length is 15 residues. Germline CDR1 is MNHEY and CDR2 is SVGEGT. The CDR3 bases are TGTGCCAGCAGTACCGGGACTAGTTGGTTTAATGAGCAGTTCTTC. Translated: CASSTGTSWFNEQFF.

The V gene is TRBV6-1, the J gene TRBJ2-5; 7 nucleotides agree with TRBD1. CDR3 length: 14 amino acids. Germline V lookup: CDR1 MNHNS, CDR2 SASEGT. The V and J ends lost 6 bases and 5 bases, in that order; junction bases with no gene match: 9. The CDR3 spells CASSLDRVRETQYF. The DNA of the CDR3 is TGTGCCAGCAGCCTCGACAGGGTACGCGAGACCCAGTACTTC.

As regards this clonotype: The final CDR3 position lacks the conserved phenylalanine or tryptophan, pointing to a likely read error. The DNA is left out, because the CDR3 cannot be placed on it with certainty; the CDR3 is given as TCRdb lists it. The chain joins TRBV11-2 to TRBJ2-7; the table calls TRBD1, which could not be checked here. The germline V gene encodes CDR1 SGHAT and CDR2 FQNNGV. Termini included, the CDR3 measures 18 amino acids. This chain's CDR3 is CASSSYRTGQRFGYTFGS.

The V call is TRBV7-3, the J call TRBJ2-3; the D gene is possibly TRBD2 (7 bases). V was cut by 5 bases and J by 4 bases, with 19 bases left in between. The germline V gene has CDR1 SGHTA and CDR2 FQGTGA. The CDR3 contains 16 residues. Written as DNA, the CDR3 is TGTGCCAGCAGCCCCGGGGGCGGGAGAGCAGCAGATACGCAGTATTTT. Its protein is CASSPGGGRAADTQYF. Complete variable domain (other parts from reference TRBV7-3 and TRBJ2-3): GAGVSQTPSNKVTEKGKYVELRCDPISGHTALYWYRQSLGQGPEFLIYFQGTGAADDSGLPNDRFFAVRPEGSVSTLKIQRTERGDSAVYLCASSPGGGRAADTQYFGPGTRLTVL.